These 18 T cell receptor beta chains came from one sample sequenced in a study of blood T cells in healthy people across ages. Combining a sample-barcoded 5' primer with a J-beta primer mix, a second PCR ran for roughly 6 to 12 cycles. TCRdb reprocessed the 5' RACE reads via MiXCR and lists one record per CDR3 protein. The sample holds around 1.5 million distinct CDR3 sequences, roughly 40% seen once. The sequenced sample was blood. All receptors derive from a young woman in good health.

This clonotype turned up a few times. This chain connects TRBV7-9 to TRBJ2-5; D is undetermined. From germline, CDR1 is SEHNR and CDR2 FQNEAQ (reference sequence). The CDR3 covers 15 residues. Trimming shortened V by 5 bases and J by 6 bases, and 19 bases separated the two germline ends. The chain's CDR3 is CASSADGLNSKTQYF. The CDR3 nucleotides are TGTGCCAGCAGCGCGGACGGCCTAAATTCAAAGACCCAGTACTTC. Drawing the rest from reference TRBV7-9 and TRBJ2-5, the complete variable domain is DTGVSQNPRHKITKRGQNVTFRCDPISEHNRLYWYRQTLGQGPEFLTYFQNEAQLEKSRLLSDRFSAERPKGSFSTLEIQRTEQGDSAMYLCASSADGLNSKTQYFGPGTRLLVL.

The J gene is TRBJ2-7, the V gene TRBV2, with D tentatively TRBD2 (5 bases). Germline assignment: CDR1 SNHLY and CDR2 FYNNEI. V lost 3 bases and J lost 0, with 9 bases in between. The CDR3 spans 14 residues. The DNA of the CDR3 is TGTGCCAGCAGTGAGAGGGTGAACTCCTACGAGCAGTACTTC. Amino acids: CASSERVNSYEQYF.

This clonotype was recorded at least ten times. CDR3 in amino acids: CASSLQGAGETQYF. The DNA for the CDR3 is TGTGCCAGCAGTCTACAGGGGGCCGGGGAGACCCAGTACTTC. This chain joins TRBV28 and TRBJ2-5, with 9 positions matching TRBD1. There are 14 residues in the CDR3. Unmatched junction bases numbered 6, after V lost 5 bases and J lost 5 bases. Per the germline V gene, CDR1 is MDHEN and CDR2 is SYDVKM.

The chain carries TRBV28 and TRBJ1-5; D is ambiguous. CDR1 MDHEN and CDR2 SYDVKM come from the germline V gene. Trimming took off 11 bases at V and 5 bases at J, with 13 bases between the two ends. The CDR3 extends over 12 amino acids. DNA of the CDR3: TGTGCCGCCCTATCCCGTGATCAGCCCCAGCATTTT. Translating it yields CAALSRDQPQHF.

The chain carries TRBV9 and TRBJ2-7, with TRBD2 identical over 7 bases. Germline CDR1 SGDLS, CDR2 YYNGEE. There are 18 residues in the CDR3. Trimming cost V 4 bases and J 0 bases; bases outside gene matches: 16. The CDR3 nucleotides are TGTGCCAGCAGCCATCCAAGGTCGGCAGCGGGGAGCTCCTACGAGCAGTACTTC. Its translation is CASSHPRSAAGSSYEQYF.

The sample holds a few counts of this clonotype. The rearrangement links TRBV11-3 to TRBJ2-1, with unresolved D. V was clipped by 3 bases and J by 2 bases, with 8 bases between them. The CDR3 loop spans 14 amino acids. Per the germline V gene, CDR1 is SGHNT and CDR2 is YENEEA. CDR3: CASSLPAPYNEQFF. The CDR3 DNA is TGTGCCAGCAGCTTGCCGGCTCCCTACAATGAGCAGTTCTTC.

The chain combines TRBV20-1 with TRBJ2-7; D may match TRBD1 or TRBD2 (5 bases each). This CDR3 is 16 amino acids long. Per the germline V gene, CDR1 is DFQATT and CDR2 is SNEGSKA (reference sequence). The V gene lost 3 bases and the J gene lost 4 bases, with 22 bases spanning the gap. The CDR3 DNA sequence: TGCAGTGCTAGTTCCAGAGGCCGGTCCTGGGGGTACGAGCAGTACTTC. Residues: CSASSRGRSWGYEQYF.

J is TRBJ1-3 and V is TRBV6-1; D gene ambiguous. V was trimmed by 2 bases and J by 0 bases, leaving 11 bases between them. Germline values: CDR1 MNHNS, CDR2 SASEGT. This CDR3 contains 16 residues. The CDR3: CASSERVPSSGNTIYF. CDR3 sequence (DNA): TGTGCCAGCAGTGAACGGGTCCCCAGCTCTGGAAACACCATATATTTT.

The table lists this clonotype with a few counts. The chain uses TRBV10-3 and TRBJ2-3, with D perhaps TRBD1 or TRBD2 (6 bases each). There are 15 residues in the CDR3. The germline V gene has CDR1 ENHRY and CDR2 SYGVKD. V was trimmed by 8 bases and J by 3 bases, leaving 18 bases between them. The chain's CDR3 is CAIGGGRGGTDTQYF. In DNA, the CDR3 is TGTGCCATCGGAGGGGGAAGAGGGGGAACAGATACGCAGTATTTT.

The CDR3 loop is CSAFTGSLNYGYTF. The CDR3 DNA reads as TGCAGTGCCTTCACCGGGTCCTTAAACTATGGCTACACCTTC. The chain joins TRBV20-1 to TRBJ1-2; D uncertain. V dropped 6 bases and J dropped 2 bases, with 16 bases sitting between them. The CDR3 consists of 14 residues. The germline gives CDR1 DFQATT, CDR2 SNEGSKA (reference sequence).

This clonotype was counted many times. As DNA, the CDR3 is TGTGCCAGCAGCTCCACGTCCGGGTGGCCAAGCTCCTACGAGCAGTACTTC. Translated, it gives CASSSTSGWPSSYEQYF. The chain employs TRBV7-9 and TRBJ2-7; D not certain. Germline assignment: CDR1 SEHNR and CDR2 FQNEAQ (reference sequence). The V end lost 4 bases, the J end lost 0 bases, and 19 bases lay between the germline ends. The CDR3 is made up of 17 amino acids.

This chain joins TRBV12-3 or TRBV12-4 and TRBJ1-2, with a possible D match to TRBD1 (5 bases). CDR3 size: 13 residues. Trimming stripped 6 bases from V and 10 bases from J, with 18 bases between. The CDR3 loop is CASSPDIGLDYTF. The CDR3 nucleotides are TGTGCCAGCAGCCCGGACATTGGTTTGGACTACACCTTC.

This clonotype was counted a few times. The J gene is TRBJ2-3, the V gene TRBV20-1, with a possible D match to TRBD2 (6 bases). Germline assignment: CDR1 DFQATT and CDR2 SNEGSKA (reference sequence). This CDR3 is 14 amino acids long. V was trimmed by 6 bases and J by 1 base, leaving 14 bases between them. CDR3 amino acids: CSAPVASGTDTQYF. The CDR3 nucleotides read TGCAGTGCCCCAGTCGCTAGCGGCACAGATACGCAGTATTTT.

This clonotype was counted between two and nine times. The chain uses TRBV3-1 and TRBJ1-2; D not resolved. Trimming pared 4 bases from V and 4 bases from J, leaving 19 bases between. CDR3 length: 16 residues. Germline CDR1 and CDR2: LGHDT and YNNKEL (reference sequence). The CDR3 reads CASSLSRTSLGYGYTF. The CDR3 nucleotides are TGTGCCAGCAGCCTTTCTCGGACGTCCTTGGGCTATGGCTACACCTTC.

The rearrangement links TRBV11-2 to TRBJ1-2, with 7 bases matching TRBD1. The J segment lost 7 bases and the V segment lost 3 bases, leaving 11 bases of the junction unmatched. Germline V gene sequence: CDR1 SGHAT, CDR2 FQNNGV. The CDR3 is made up of 15 amino acids. In DNA form, the CDR3 reads TGTGCCAGCAGCTTGGAATCAGGGGGGTTTTGTGGCTACACCTTC. It specifies CASSLESGGFCGYTF.

The chain employs TRBV4-1 and TRBJ2-1; D gene uncertain. The end of the DNA fits TRBJ2-7 better, so the J call may be wrong. Germline CDR1 and CDR2: MGHRA and YSYEKL. This CDR3 spans 16 amino acids. The CDR3 DNA reads as TGCGCCAGCAGCCGGATAGGGCAAGTGGCCTACAATGAGCAGTACTTC. Translated, it gives CASSRIGQVAYNEQYF.

The rearrangement uses TRBV6-5 and TRBJ1-2; the match to TRBD1 covers 7 bases. Germline loops: CDR1 MNHEY, CDR2 SVGAGI. The CDR3 covers 12 residues. V dropped 2 bases and J dropped 7; count of bases not matched to a gene: 1. CDR3 in DNA: TGTGCCAGCAGTTACGACAGGGCTGGCTACACCTTC. Translating gives CASSYDRAGYTF.

This chain connects TRBV5-1 to TRBJ2-5, with a tentative D call TRBD2 (6 bases). Germline CDR1 and CDR2: SGHRS and YFSETQ. The CDR3 loop spans 16 amino acids. V lost 4 bases to trimming and J lost 5 bases, with 21 bases between them. CDR3 loop: CASSLRLASVGETQYF. CDR3 in DNA: TGCGCCAGCAGCCTCCGACTCGCTAGCGTCGGGGAGACCCAGTACTTC. The complete variable domain, with remaining parts taken from reference TRBV5-1 and TRBJ2-5, reads KAGVTQTPRYLIKTRGQQVTLSCSPISGHRSVSWYQQTPGQGLQFLFEYFSETQRNKGNFPGRFSGRQFSNSRSEMNVSTLELGDSALYLCASSLRLASVGETQYFGPGTRLLVL.